These 29 T cell receptor beta chains originate from one sample sequenced in a study of OX40 agonist ivuxolimab in advanced cancers. Sequenced by immunoSEQ multiplex PCR; TCRdb stores in-frame clones only, minus some. Among around 150,000 clones listed, 85% to 95% were seen once. The material was CD4+ or CD8+ T cells sorted from blood, obtained in a trial of the OX40 agonist ivuxolimab. All receptors derive from an adult with an advanced solid tumor such as melanoma, head and neck, liver or kidney cancer.

The V call is TRBV7-2, the J call TRBJ2-3, with 8 bases identical to TRBD2. Germline CDR1 and CDR2: SGHTA and FQGNSA. V dropped 1 base and J dropped 2; count of bases not matched to a gene: 2. The CDR3 has 15 residues. CDR3 in DNA: TGTGCCAGCAGCTTAGTAGGACTAGCCACAGATACGCAGTATTTT. This translates into CASSLVGLATDTQYF. Full variable domain (outside the CDR3, taken from reference TRBV7-2 and TRBJ2-3): GAGVSQSPSNKVTEKGKDVELRCDPISGHTALYWYRQSLGQGLEFLIYFQGNSAPDKSGLPSDRFSAERTGGSVSTLTIQRTQQEDSAVYLCASSLVGLATDTQYFGPGTRLTVL.

The chain couples TRBV9 to TRBJ2-1, with 11 positions matching TRBD2. With V trimmed by 4 bases and J by 7 bases, 7 bases remained unmatched. Germline V gene lookup returns CDR1 SGDLS and CDR2 YYNGEE. This CDR3 is 15 amino acids long. The chain's CDR3 is CASSQGRTSGNEQFF. In DNA, the CDR3 is TGTGCCAGCAGCCAAGGGAGGACTAGCGGGAATGAGCAGTTCTTC.

The chain recombines TRBV15 with TRBJ1-4; 10 bases fit TRBD1. The V segment lost 0 bases and the J segment 8 bases; nucleotides outside the gene matches: 9. This CDR3 comprises 17 residues. Germline CDR1 and CDR2: LNHNV and YYDKDF (reference sequence). CDR3 sequence: CATSRDYRGQGMEKLFF. DNA for the CDR3: TGTGCCACCAGCAGAGATTATCGGGGACAGGGGATGGAAAAACTGTTTTTT.

The CDR3 loop reads CASSLSAVQQEQYF. In DNA, the CDR3 is TGTGCCAGCAGTTTGTCGGCAGTCCAACAGGAGCAGTACTTC. The rearrangement uses TRBV28 and TRBJ2-7; no firm D call. CDR3 size: 14 residues. Trimming shortened V by 3 bases and J by 7 bases, and 16 bases separated the two germline ends. From germline, CDR1 is MDHEN and CDR2 SYDVKM.

This rearrangement joins TRBV19 to TRBJ2-3, with D unresolved. This CDR3 comprises 14 residues. Germline V CDR1 and CDR2: LNHDA, SQIVND (reference sequence). The V end was cut by 6 bases, the J end by 2 bases, with 12 bases between. The CDR3 coding sequence is TGTGCCAGTAGAAGGACGGCTTCCACAGATACGCAGTATTTT. This translates into CASRRTASTDTQYF.

CDR3 bases: TGTGCCAGCAGCCCGGCCCCGGGACTAGCGACTTACGAGCAGTACTTC. It translates to CASSPAPGLATYEQYF. The chain uses TRBV7-2 and TRBJ2-7; 10 bases align to TRBD2. Losses at the gene ends were 5 bases for V and 4 bases for J; bases not matched to a gene: 11. CDR1 is SGHTA, CDR2 FQGNSA, per germline. The CDR3 is made up of 16 amino acids.

This chain links TRBV7-3 with TRBJ2-7; the D gene is possibly TRBD2 (6 bases). Germline V gene lookup returns CDR1 SGHTA and CDR2 FQGTGA. The ends were cut back, 5 bases at V and 6 bases at J, with 14 bases in the middle. This CDR3 is 13 amino acids long. The CDR3 DNA sequence: TGTGCCAGCAGCCCCCAGGCCGGGGGCGAGCAGTACTTC. This gives the protein CASSPQAGGEQYF.

This clone was observed a few times. The chain has TRBV6-5 and TRBJ2-2, with D unresolved. Germline V gene lookup returns CDR1 MNHEY and CDR2 SVGAGI. V was trimmed by 6 bases and J by 5 bases, leaving 13 bases between them. The CDR3 loop spans 14 amino acids. The CDR3 loop is CASSLVRWTGELFF. The CDR3 region has the DNA TGTGCCAGCAGCCTGGTTCGGTGGACCGGGGAGCTGTTTTTT.

In its sample, this clone was seen once. V gene TRBV7-9 combines with J gene TRBJ1-4; maybe TRBD1 (6 bases). V was clipped by 5 bases and J by 8 bases, with 15 bases between them. Germline values: CDR1 SEHNR, CDR2 FQNEAQ (reference sequence). The CDR3 is 14 residues long. CDR3 in amino acids: CASSLTGGHEKLFF. CDR3 DNA: TGTGCCAGCAGCCTAACCGGGGGGCACGAAAAACTGTTTTTT.

This chain joins TRBV15 and TRBJ1-2, with TRBD1 identical over 9 bases. The germline gives CDR1 LNHNV, CDR2 YYDKDF (reference sequence). V lost 0 bases, J lost 4 bases, and 3 bases stayed unmatched. This CDR3 is 15 amino acids long. The CDR3 DNA is TGTGCCACCAGCAGAGATGTGGGACAGGGCTATGGCTACACCTTC. Amino acids: CATSRDVGQGYGYTF.

The V and J genes are TRBV11-2 and TRBJ2-2; tentatively, D is TRBD2 (5 bases). The CDR3 has 13 amino acids. CDR1 SGHAT and CDR2 FQNNGV come from the germline V gene. The ends were cut back, 5 bases at V and 6 bases at J, with 10 bases in the middle. This CDR3 reads CASSPRESGELFF. The CDR3 nucleotides are TGTGCCAGCAGCCCCCGGGAATCCGGGGAGCTGTTTTTT.

The rearrangement links TRBV10-3 to TRBJ2-7; TRBD2 aligns across 11 bases. The CDR3 spans 16 residues. V dropped 4 bases and J dropped 7; count of bases not matched to a gene: 12. Germline CDR1 is ENHRY and CDR2 is SYGVKD. CDR3 in amino acids: CAISGRALAGAGEQYF. The CDR3 nucleotides read TGTGCCATCAGTGGGAGGGCACTAGCGGGAGCGGGGGAGCAGTACTTC.

This clone was seen only a few times. The V call is TRBV6-6, the J call TRBJ2-7; D is perhaps TRBD1 (6 bases). CDR1 MNHNY and CDR2 SVGAGI come from the germline V gene (reference sequence). The CDR3 contains 10 residues. Trimming left V 5 bases short and J 7 bases short, with 6 bases between. Here the CDR3 DNA reads TGTGCCAGCAGTACAGGGGAGCAGTACTTC. As protein: CASSTGEQYF.

This clone was found once. The same CDR3 is also encoded by other DNA sequences in this sample. This chain links TRBV5-1 with TRBJ2-2; TRBD1 matches at 9 bases. V lost 4 bases, J lost 5 bases, and 3 bases stayed unmatched. Germline V gene lookup returns CDR1 SGHRS and CDR2 YFSETQ. This CDR3 region has 14 residues. In DNA, the CDR3 is TGCGCCAGCAGCCTGACAGGGGGGACCGGGGAGCTGTTTTTT. Protein sequence: CASSLTGGTGELFF.

The chain carries TRBV4-2 and TRBJ1-1; D is unresolved. CDR3 size: 16 residues. The V gene lost 0 bases and the J gene lost 4 bases, with 15 bases spanning the gap. The germline V gene has CDR1 LGHNA and CDR2 YNFKEQ. The CDR3 is CASSQDIAAGATEAFF. CDR3 sequence (DNA): TGTGCCAGCAGCCAAGATATCGCAGCCGGAGCCACTGAAGCTTTCTTT.

This clone showed up just once. This chain uses TRBV4-2 with TRBJ1-4, with 11 bases aligning to TRBD1. The CDR3 is made up of 17 amino acids. V shed 1 base and J 6 bases; nucleotides not matched to a gene: 7. Germline V gene sequence: CDR1 LGHNA, CDR2 YNFKEQ. CDR3 DNA: TGTGCCAGCAGCCAAGCCGACCTGGGACAGGGGGATGAAAAACTGTTTTTT. Encoded protein: CASSQADLGQGDEKLFF.

This clone came up once. Written as DNA, the CDR3 is TGTGCCAGCAGCAAAGGCGGAATCCGAAACACCATATATTTT. Residues: CASSKGGIRNTIYF. This chain connects TRBV21-1 to TRBJ1-3. TRBV21-1 counts as a pseudogene. The CDR3 is made up of 14 amino acids.

The rearrangement links TRBV6-1 to TRBJ2-7, with D tentatively TRBD1 (7 bases). V lost 8 bases and J lost 0, with 11 bases in between. The CDR3 has 13 residues. Germline V gene data show CDR1 as MNHNS and CDR2 as SASEGT. DNA for the CDR3: TGTGCCAGCGCGGGACAGAGCTCCTACGAGCAGTACTTC. Translated: CASAGQSSYEQYF.

The CDR3 sequence: CASSFSGTFMNTEAFF. The CDR3 DNA follows: TGTGCCAGCAGTTTCTCAGGGACCTTCATGAACACTGAAGCTTTCTTT. The V call is TRBV28, the J call TRBJ1-1, with D perhaps TRBD1 (5 bases). Germline V CDR1 and CDR2: MDHEN, SYDVKM. V was pared by 3 bases and J by 0 bases, with 14 bases between. This CDR3 region has 16 residues.

CDR3 in DNA: TGTGCCAGCAGCTTAGGACAGTCGAACACTGAAGCTTTCTTT. It specifies CASSLGQSNTEAFF. The genes are TRBV7-9 and TRBJ1-1; D is possibly TRBD1 (5 bases). V lost 1 base and J 1 base, leaving 7 bases between the germline ends. CDR1 SEHNR and CDR2 FQNEAQ come from the germline V gene (reference sequence). This CDR3 has 14 amino acids.

The chain is built from TRBV5-4 and TRBJ1-6; the match to TRBD1 covers 7 bases. The germline gives CDR1 SGHNT, CDR2 YYREEE (reference sequence). Losses at the gene ends were 3 bases for V and 8 bases for J; bases not matched to a gene: 5. There are 14 residues in the CDR3. Written as DNA, the CDR3 is TGTGCCAGCAGCTCCCGGGACAGTTATTCACCCCTCCACTTT. Translated, it gives CASSSRDSYSPLHF.

In its sample, this clone was seen once. This chain uses TRBV5-1 with TRBJ1-1; weak D call: TRBD1 (5 bases). Germline V gene lookup returns CDR1 SGHRS and CDR2 YFSETQ. V gave up 6 bases and J gave up 0 bases, with 12 bases separating them. The CDR3 runs to 14 residues. The CDR3 sequence is CASKLTGMNTEAFF. The CDR3 DNA sequence: TGCGCCAGCAAACTCACAGGAATGAACACTGAAGCTTTCTTT.

This rearrangement joins TRBV5-1 to TRBJ2-7, with 8 nucleotides matching TRBD1. CDR1 and CDR2 (germline): SGHRS, YFSETQ. The length of the CDR3 is 15 residues. The junction had 5 bases not matched to a gene; V was cut back by 0 bases and J by 3 bases. CDR3 residues: CASSLGDRNIYEQYF. The CDR3 DNA reads as TGCGCCAGCAGCTTGGGGGACAGGAACATCTACGAGCAGTACTTC. Looking up the rest from reference TRBV5-1 and TRBJ2-7 gives the full variable domain: KAGVTQTPRYLIKTRGQQVTLSCSPISGHRSVSWYQQTPGQGLQFLFEYFSETQRNKGNFPGRFSGRQFSNSRSEMNVSTLELGDSALYLCASSLGDRNIYEQYFGPGTRLTVT.

The chain employs TRBV7-2 and TRBJ2-6; D call uncertain. V was pared by 3 bases and J by 0 bases, with 3 bases between. CDR1 is SGHTA and CDR2 is FQGNSA in the germline V gene. CDR3 length equals 14 residues. The CDR3 loop reads CASSLSSGANVLTF. The DNA for the CDR3 is TGTGCCAGCAGCTTGAGCTCTGGGGCCAACGTCCTGACTTTC.

This clone was recorded only once. The V gene is TRBV18, the J gene TRBJ1-1; D gene uncertain. This CDR3 contains 13 residues. Germline V CDR1 and CDR2: KGHSH, LQKENI. V gave up 2 bases and J gave up 5 bases, with 9 bases separating them. The CDR3 bases are TGTGCCAGCTCACCAGGACGAGGGACTGAAGCTTTCTTT. This translates into CASSPGRGTEAFF.

Only a few counts were recorded for this clone. The chain is built from TRBV11-2 and TRBJ2-7; a weak D match, TRBD2 (7 bases). The CDR3 has 15 residues. Germline-derived CDR1 and CDR2 are SGHAT and FQNNGV. The ends were cut back, 5 bases at V and 3 bases at J, with 17 bases in the middle. CDR3: CASSTHRGAGYEQYF. CDR3 in DNA: TGTGCCAGCAGCACGCACCGGGGGGCCGGCTACGAGCAGTACTTC.

V gene TRBV19 combines with J gene TRBJ2-3, with TRBD2 matching 7 bases. The CDR3 length is 17 residues. The germline CDR1 and CDR2 sequences are LNHDA and SQIVND (reference sequence). V was clipped by 5 bases and J by 1 base; unmatched bases: 12. The CDR3 region has the DNA TGTGCCAGTAGTGGTAGCGGGTTGGGGGTCGGCACAGATACGCAGTATTTT. Protein sequence: CASSGSGLGVGTDTQYF.

The chain employs TRBV6-5 and TRBJ1-1; no definite D call. The CDR3 sequence is 8 residues long. Per germline, CDR1 MNHEY and CDR2 SVGAGI. Trimming removed 8 bases from V and 8 bases from J, with 3 bases in between. The DNA of the CDR3 is TGTGCCAGCGGGGAAGCTTTCTTT. This sequence encodes CASGEAFF.

The chain has TRBV28 and TRBJ2-1; possible D gene TRBD2, 6 bases. This CDR3 region has 16 residues. Germline CDR1 and CDR2: MDHEN and SYDVKM. Trimming took 7 bases from V and 7 from J, leaving 23 bases between them. This CDR3 reads CASTSRRGPRENEQFF. CDR3 sequence (DNA): TGTGCCAGCACCTCTCGAAGGGGCCCACGGGAGAATGAGCAGTTCTTC.